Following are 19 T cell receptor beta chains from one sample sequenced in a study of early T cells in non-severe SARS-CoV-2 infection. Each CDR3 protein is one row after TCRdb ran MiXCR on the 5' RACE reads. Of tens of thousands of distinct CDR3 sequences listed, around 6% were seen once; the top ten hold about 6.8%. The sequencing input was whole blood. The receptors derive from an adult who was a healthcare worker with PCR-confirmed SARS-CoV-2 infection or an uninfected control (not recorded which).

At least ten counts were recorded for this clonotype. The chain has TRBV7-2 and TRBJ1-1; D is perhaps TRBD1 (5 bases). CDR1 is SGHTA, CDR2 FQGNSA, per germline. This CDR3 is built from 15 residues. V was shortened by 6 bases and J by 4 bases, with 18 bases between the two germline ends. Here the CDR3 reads CASSVRDPSSTEAFF. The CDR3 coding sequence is TGTGCCAGCAGTGTCAGGGATCCATCGAGCACTGAAGCTTTCTTT.

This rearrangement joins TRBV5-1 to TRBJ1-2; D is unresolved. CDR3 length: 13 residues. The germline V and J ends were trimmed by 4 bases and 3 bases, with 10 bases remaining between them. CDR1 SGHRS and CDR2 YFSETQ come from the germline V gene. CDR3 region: CASSVNGYYGYTF. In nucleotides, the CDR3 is TGCGCCAGCAGCGTGAATGGATACTATGGCTACACCTTC.

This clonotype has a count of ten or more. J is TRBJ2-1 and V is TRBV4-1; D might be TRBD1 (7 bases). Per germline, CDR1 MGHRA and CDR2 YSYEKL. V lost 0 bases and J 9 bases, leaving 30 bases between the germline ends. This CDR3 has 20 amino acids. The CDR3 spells CASSQDVSRSGGPFGGEQFF. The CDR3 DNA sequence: TGCGCCAGCAGCCAAGATGTATCACGATCAGGGGGACCATTCGGGGGTGAGCAGTTCTTC.

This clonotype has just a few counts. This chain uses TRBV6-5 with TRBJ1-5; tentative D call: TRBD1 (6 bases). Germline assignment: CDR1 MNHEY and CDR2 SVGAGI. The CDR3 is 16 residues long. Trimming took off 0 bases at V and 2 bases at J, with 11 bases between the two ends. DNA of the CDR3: TGTGCCAGCAGTTACTCGGGGGGCGCGGGCAATCAGCCCCAGCATTTT. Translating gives CASSYSGGAGNQPQHF.

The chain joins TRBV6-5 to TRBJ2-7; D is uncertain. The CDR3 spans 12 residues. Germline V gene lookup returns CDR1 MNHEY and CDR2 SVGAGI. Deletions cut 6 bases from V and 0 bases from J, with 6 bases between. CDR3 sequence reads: CASSFNSYEQYF. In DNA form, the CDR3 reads TGTGCCAGCAGCTTTAACTCCTACGAGCAGTACTTC.

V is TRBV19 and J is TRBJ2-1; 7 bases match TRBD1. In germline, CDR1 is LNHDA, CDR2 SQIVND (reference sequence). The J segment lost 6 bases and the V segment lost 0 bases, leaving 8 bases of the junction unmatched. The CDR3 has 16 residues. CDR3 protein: CASSIDDGGQVNEQFF. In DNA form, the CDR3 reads TGTGCCAGTAGTATAGATGATGGTGGACAGGTCAATGAGCAGTTCTTC.

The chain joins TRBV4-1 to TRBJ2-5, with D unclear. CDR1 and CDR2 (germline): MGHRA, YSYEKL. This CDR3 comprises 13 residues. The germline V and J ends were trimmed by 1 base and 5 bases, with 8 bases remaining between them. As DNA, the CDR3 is TGCGCCAGCAGCCAAGTACCTGTTGAGACCCAGTACTTC. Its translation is CASSQVPVETQYF.

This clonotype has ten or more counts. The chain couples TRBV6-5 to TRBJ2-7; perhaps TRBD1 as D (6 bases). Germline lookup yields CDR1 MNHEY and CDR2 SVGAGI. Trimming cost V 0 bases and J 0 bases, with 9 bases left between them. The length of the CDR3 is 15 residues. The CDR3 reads CASSYSGTNSYEQYF. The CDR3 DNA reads TGTGCCAGCAGTTACTCTGGGACAAACTCCTACGAGCAGTACTTC.

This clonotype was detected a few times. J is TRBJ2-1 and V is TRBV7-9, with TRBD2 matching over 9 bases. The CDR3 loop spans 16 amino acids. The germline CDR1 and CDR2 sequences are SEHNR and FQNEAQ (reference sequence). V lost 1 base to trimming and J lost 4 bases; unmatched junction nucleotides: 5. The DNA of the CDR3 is TGTGCCAGCAGCTTAGTATTAGCGGGAGAGTACAATGAGCAGTTCTTC. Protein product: CASSLVLAGEYNEQFF.

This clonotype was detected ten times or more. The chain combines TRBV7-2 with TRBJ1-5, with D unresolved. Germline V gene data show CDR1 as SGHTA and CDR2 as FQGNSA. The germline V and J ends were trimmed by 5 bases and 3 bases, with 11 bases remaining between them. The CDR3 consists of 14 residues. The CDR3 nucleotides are TGTGCCAGCAGCCCCCGGACCCCCAATCAGCCCCAGCATTTT. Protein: CASSPRTPNQPQHF.

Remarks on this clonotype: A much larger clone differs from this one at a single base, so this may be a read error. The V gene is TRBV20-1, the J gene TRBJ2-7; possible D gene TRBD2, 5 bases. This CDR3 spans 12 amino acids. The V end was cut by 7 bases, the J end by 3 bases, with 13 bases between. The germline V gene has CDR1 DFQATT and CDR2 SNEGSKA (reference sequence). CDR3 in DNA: TGCAGTGTTTCCGGACGGGGCTACGAGCAGTACTTC. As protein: CSVSGRGYEQYF.

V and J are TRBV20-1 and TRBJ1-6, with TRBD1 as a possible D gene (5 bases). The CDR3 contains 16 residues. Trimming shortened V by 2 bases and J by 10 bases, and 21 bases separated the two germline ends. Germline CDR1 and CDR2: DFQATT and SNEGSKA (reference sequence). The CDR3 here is CSARPGQSTFWSPLHF. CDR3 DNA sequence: TGCAGTGCTAGACCGGGGCAGTCCACTTTTTGGTCACCCCTCCACTTT.

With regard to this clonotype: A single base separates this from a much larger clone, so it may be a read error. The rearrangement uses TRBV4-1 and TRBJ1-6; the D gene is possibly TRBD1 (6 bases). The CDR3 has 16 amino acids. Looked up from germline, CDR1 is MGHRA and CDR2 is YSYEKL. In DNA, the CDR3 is TGCGCCAGCAGCCCCTCCATCGACAGGACTAATTCACACCTCCACTTT. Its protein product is CASSPSIDRTNSHLHF.

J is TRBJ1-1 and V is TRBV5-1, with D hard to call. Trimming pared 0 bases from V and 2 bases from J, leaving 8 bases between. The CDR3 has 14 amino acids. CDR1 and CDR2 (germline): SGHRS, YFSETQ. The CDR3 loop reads CASSLAARNTEAFF. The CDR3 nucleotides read TGCGCCAGCAGCTTGGCCGCACGAAACACTGAAGCTTTCTTT.

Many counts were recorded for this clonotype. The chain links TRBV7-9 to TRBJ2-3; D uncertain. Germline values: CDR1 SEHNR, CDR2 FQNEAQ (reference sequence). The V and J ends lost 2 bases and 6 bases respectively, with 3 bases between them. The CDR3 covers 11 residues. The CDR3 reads CASSLTDTQYF. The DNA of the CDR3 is TGTGCCAGCAGCTTAACCGATACGCAGTATTTT.

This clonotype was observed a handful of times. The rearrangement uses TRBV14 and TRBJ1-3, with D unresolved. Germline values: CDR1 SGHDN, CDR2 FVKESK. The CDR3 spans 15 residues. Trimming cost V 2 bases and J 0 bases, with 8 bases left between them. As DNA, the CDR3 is TGTGCCAGCAGCCAACCGCCAGGCTCTGGAAACACCATATATTTT. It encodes CASSQPPGSGNTIYF.

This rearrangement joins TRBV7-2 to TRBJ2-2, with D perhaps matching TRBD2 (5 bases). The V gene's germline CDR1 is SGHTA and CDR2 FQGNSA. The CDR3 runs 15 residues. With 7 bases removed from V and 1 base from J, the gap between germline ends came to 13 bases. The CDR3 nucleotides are TGTGCCAGCACACCGGGGTTGGGGAACACCGGGGAGCTGTTTTTT. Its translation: CASTPGLGNTGELFF.

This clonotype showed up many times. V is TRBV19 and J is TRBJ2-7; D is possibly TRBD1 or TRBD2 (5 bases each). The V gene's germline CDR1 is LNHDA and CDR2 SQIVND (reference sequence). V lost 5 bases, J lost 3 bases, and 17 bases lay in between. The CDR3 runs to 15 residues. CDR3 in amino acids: CASSPSKWDHYEQYF. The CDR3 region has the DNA TGTGCCAGTAGTCCTTCGAAATGGGACCACTACGAGCAGTACTTC.

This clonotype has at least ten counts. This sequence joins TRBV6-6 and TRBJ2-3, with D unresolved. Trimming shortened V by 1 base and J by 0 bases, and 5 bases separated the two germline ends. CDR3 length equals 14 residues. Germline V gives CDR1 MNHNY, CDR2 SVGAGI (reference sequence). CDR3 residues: CASSYWASTDTQYF. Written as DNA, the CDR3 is TGTGCCAGCAGTTACTGGGCTAGCACAGATACGCAGTATTTT.